The 27 T cell receptor beta chains below come from one sample, sequenced in a study of control samples from healthy donors and cancer patients. Assay: immunoSEQ multiplex PCR; the TCRdb copy retains only in-frame clones and omits some. Seen here are over 85,000 clones, approximately 84% observed once, and the top ten hold more than 30%. Input material: PBMCs. These receptors all come from a man between 65 and 79 years old with lung cancer.

J is TRBJ1-3 and V is TRBV6-5, with D uncertain. Deletions cut 6 bases from V and 0 bases from J, with 6 bases between. The CDR3 has 13 residues. Germline values: CDR1 MNHEY, CDR2 SVGAGI. DNA of the CDR3: TGTGCCAGCAGATTATACTCTGGAAACACCATATATTTT. It codes for CASRLYSGNTIYF.

The V call is TRBV19, the J call TRBJ2-1; D possibly corresponds to TRBD1 (5 bases). With 4 bases removed from V and 5 bases from J, the gap between germline ends came to 9 bases. This CDR3 spans 13 amino acids. In germline, CDR1 is LNHDA, CDR2 SQIVND (reference sequence). The CDR3 region is CASSTGADNEQFF. The DNA of the CDR3 is TGTGCCAGTAGTACTGGGGCTGACAATGAGCAGTTCTTC.

The J gene is TRBJ2-7, the V gene TRBV7-2, with D perhaps TRBD1 (6 bases). This CDR3 spans 15 amino acids. The germline CDR1 and CDR2 sequences are SGHTA and FQGNSA. Trimming shortened V by 4 bases and J by 3 bases, and 16 bases separated the two germline ends. The CDR3 spells CASSSAQGQVYEQYF. CDR3 DNA: TGTGCCAGCAGCTCGGCACAGGGTCAAGTCTACGAGCAGTACTTC. Using reference TRBV7-2 and TRBJ2-7 for the parts outside the CDR3, the full variable domain is GAGVSQSPSNKVTEKGKDVELRCDPISGHTALYWYRQSLGQGLEFLIYFQGNSAPDKSGLPSDRFSAERTGGSVSTLTIQRTQQEDSAVYLCASSSAQGQVYEQYFGPGTRLTVT.

The chain uses TRBV6-1 and TRBJ1-2; D not certain. The CDR3 length is 13 residues. Germline V lookup: CDR1 MNHNS, CDR2 SASEGT. Trimming removed 1 base from V and 4 bases from J, with 7 bases in between. CDR3: CASSEGRLYGYTF. CDR3 in DNA: TGTGCCAGCAGTGAAGGGAGGCTCTATGGCTACACCTTC.

J is TRBJ1-2 and V is TRBV2; D is perhaps TRBD1 (5 bases). The germline CDR1 and CDR2 sequences are SNHLY and FYNNEI. Trimming cost V 7 bases and J 2 bases, with 11 bases left between them. This CDR3 has 13 residues. The CDR3 sequence: CASIPGPNYGYTF. In nucleotides, the CDR3 is TGTGCCAGCATCCCGGGACCGAACTATGGCTACACCTTC.

The chain recombines TRBV18 with TRBJ2-7, with 10 bases identical to TRBD1. The length of the CDR3 is 15 residues. Germline CDR1 KGHSH, CDR2 LQKENI. Germline trimming cut 1 base from V and 6 bases from J; bases unmatched to any gene: 6. In nucleotides, the CDR3 is TGTGCCAGCTCACCACTCCCCGGGACAGGGGTCGAGCAGTACTTC. Protein sequence: CASSPLPGTGVEQYF.

The rearrangement uses TRBV20-1 and TRBJ2-3, with 7 nucleotides matching TRBD2. V shed 3 bases and J 4 bases; nucleotides not matched to a gene: 10. The CDR3 runs 15 residues. Germline CDR1 and CDR2: DFQATT and SNEGSKA (reference sequence). CDR3 sequence reads: CSASVGLGSADTQYF. The CDR3 nucleotides are TGCAGTGCTAGTGTAGGACTAGGCAGCGCAGATACGCAGTATTTT.

The chain joins TRBV11-1 to TRBJ1-1, with 7 bases fitting TRBD1. Germline V CDR1 and CDR2: SGHAT, FQDESV (reference sequence). The V and J ends lost 8 bases and 5 bases, in that order; junction bases with no gene match: 8. The CDR3 is 13 residues long. This chain's CDR3 is CASATQGVTEAFF. The CDR3 DNA is TGTGCCAGCGCGACCCAGGGGGTGACTGAAGCTTTCTTT.

This clone was observed a single time. Written as DNA, the CDR3 is TGCGCCAGCAGCCCTGGACTACGAGAGACCCAGTACTTC. It specifies CASSPGLRETQYF. This chain joins TRBV4-1 and TRBJ2-5; TRBD2 might be the D (6 bases). The CDR3 covers 13 residues. V was shortened by 4 bases and J by 4 bases, with 10 bases between the two germline ends. Looked up from germline, CDR1 is MGHRA and CDR2 is YSYEKL.

This clone appeared a few times. The chain uses TRBV7-9 and TRBJ1-1, with D possibly matching TRBD1 (6 bases). Looked up from germline, CDR1 is SEHNR and CDR2 is FQNEAQ (reference sequence). This CDR3 has 12 residues. The CDR3 DNA reads as TGTGCGGGCGCGGGGGCTATCACTGAAGCTTTCTTT. Translation gives CAGAGAITEAFF.

This clone was seen once. This chain joins TRBV29-1 and TRBJ1-2; D unclear. Germline CDR1 reads SQVTM; CDR2 reads ANQGSEA. V dropped 0 bases and J dropped 0 bases, with 20 bases sitting between them. The CDR3 totals 18 residues. CDR3 nucleotide sequence: TGCAGCGTTGAAGATCCTCCAGCTTGGGCTCCCACTAACTATGGCTACACCTTC. This codes for CSVEDPPAWAPTNYGYTF.

The chain carries TRBV7-2 and TRBJ2-7, with TRBD2 identical over 7 bases. Germline-derived CDR1 and CDR2 are SGHTA and FQGNSA. V lost 5 bases and J lost 6; bases outside the gene matches: 4. The CDR3 sequence is 12 residues long. This chain's CDR3 is CASSVGGSEQYF. The CDR3 DNA reads as TGTGCCAGCAGCGTGGGGGGGAGCGAGCAGTACTTC.

This chain connects TRBV5-1 to TRBJ2-5; D remains ambiguous. The CDR3 spans 11 residues. Germline V lookup: CDR1 SGHRS, CDR2 YFSETQ. Trimming shortened V by 1 base and J by 3 bases, and 1 base separated the two germline ends. The DNA of the CDR3 is TGCGCCAGCAGCTTGAAAGAGACCCAGTACTTC. Protein: CASSLKETQYF. Variable domain in full (rest from reference TRBV5-1 and TRBJ2-5): KAGVTQTPRYLIKTRGQQVTLSCSPISGHRSVSWYQQTPGQGLQFLFEYFSETQRNKGNFPGRFSGRQFSNSRSEMNVSTLELGDSALYLCASSLKETQYFGPGTRLLVL.

This chain connects TRBV6-5 to TRBJ2-3; a possible D gene is TRBD1 (5 bases). CDR1 and CDR2 (germline): MNHEY, SVGAGI. The CDR3 contains 12 residues. With 6 bases removed from V and 2 bases from J, the gap between germline ends came to 6 bases. The DNA for the CDR3 is TGTGCCAGCAGGACAGCCACAGATACGCAGTATTTT. Residues: CASRTATDTQYF.

In its sample, this clone was seen a few times. The chain uses TRBV7-9 and TRBJ2-6; maybe TRBD1 (6 bases). The CDR3 extends over 14 amino acids. Trimming took 2 bases from V and 10 from J, leaving 12 bases between them. CDR1 is SEHNR and CDR2 is FQNEAQ in the germline V gene (reference sequence). The CDR3 DNA is TGTGCCAGCAGCTTATCGGACAGCCCTAACGTCCTGACTTTC. It yields the protein CASSLSDSPNVLTF.

The genes are TRBV30 and TRBJ1-4; TRBD1 matches at 9 bases. This CDR3 has 13 residues. In germline, CDR1 is GTSNPN, CDR2 SVGIG (reference sequence). With V trimmed by 5 bases and J by 7 bases, 5 bases remained unmatched. DNA of the CDR3: TGTGCCTGGCGGGGGACAGGGACTGAAAAACTGTTTTTT. Translation gives CAWRGTGTEKLFF.

This chain joins TRBV6-5 and TRBJ2-7, with TRBD1 identical over 7 bases. Germline CDR1 MNHEY, CDR2 SVGAGI. The CDR3 spans 13 residues. V was pared by 6 bases and J by 6 bases, with 8 bases of the junction left unmatched. CDR3: CASSTRTGLEQYF. CDR3 coding DNA: TGTGCCAGCAGCACTAGGACAGGCCTCGAGCAGTACTTC.

This clone was found once. The rearrangement joins TRBV6-5 to TRBJ2-7; TRBD1 matches 8 bases. Trimming cost V 7 bases and J 4 bases; bases outside gene matches: 6. The CDR3 loop spans 13 amino acids. Germline loops: CDR1 MNHEY, CDR2 SVGAGI. The CDR3 DNA sequence: TGTGCCAGCACGGCAGGGGGCGTGTACGAGCAGTACTTC. Translation: CASTAGGVYEQYF.

The rearrangement links TRBV6-6 to TRBJ1-6, with D possibly matching TRBD1 (5 bases). CDR1 and CDR2 from the germline V gene are MNHNY and SVGAGI (reference sequence). This CDR3 region has 16 residues. V was clipped by 8 bases and J by 1 base, with 15 bases between them. In DNA, the CDR3 is TGTGCCAGCTCCGGGGGGTTGCGGTCCTATAATTCACCCCTCCACTTT. Translation: CASSGGLRSYNSPLHF.

The rearrangement uses TRBV4-1 and TRBJ2-3, with unresolved D. CDR1 and CDR2 (germline): MGHRA, YSYEKL. V lost 1 base and J lost 3, with 2 bases in between. The CDR3 consists of 12 residues. CDR3 amino acids: CASSQATDTQYF. As DNA, the CDR3 is TGCGCCAGCAGCCAAGCTACAGATACGCAGTATTTT.

The CDR3 spells CASSYFWGGRETQYF. Here the CDR3 DNA reads TGTGCCAGCAGTTATTTCTGGGGGGGGCGGGAGACCCAGTACTTC. The chain uses TRBV6-9 and TRBJ2-5, with a weak D call TRBD2 (7 bases). Trimming left V 1 base short and J 5 bases short, with 14 bases between. The CDR3 is made up of 15 amino acids. CDR1 and CDR2 from the germline V gene are MNHGY and SVAAGI.

V and J are TRBV5-6 and TRBJ1-1; TRBD1 is a possible D gene (6 bases). Germline CDR1 is SGHDT and CDR2 is YYEEEE. The CDR3 loop spans 15 amino acids. V lost 0 bases to trimming and J lost 5 bases, with 14 bases between them. In DNA form, the CDR3 reads TGTGCCAGCAGCTTGGGTTCCGGGGGCTGGACTGAAGCTTTCTTT. This sequence encodes CASSLGSGGWTEAFF.

The J gene is TRBJ1-2, the V gene TRBV6-4; TRBD1 matches 10 bases. Trimming removed 9 bases from V and 4 bases from J; junction bases left unmatched: 17. The V gene's germline CDR1 is MRHNA and CDR2 SNTAGT. CDR3 length equals 17 residues. The chain's CDR3 is CARNPPDRGNFIYGYTF. The CDR3 coding sequence is TGTGCCAGAAATCCCCCGGACAGGGGGAACTTTATCTATGGCTACACCTTC.

The V and J genes are TRBV7-2 and TRBJ2-2; D might be TRBD2 (5 bases). The V gene's germline CDR1 is SGHTA and CDR2 FQGNSA. The CDR3 extends over 15 amino acids. V was pared by 1 base and J by 1 base, with 7 bases between. CDR3 bases: TGTGCCAGCAGCTTAGTCGCGGGGAACACCGGGGAGCTGTTTTTT. Translating it yields CASSLVAGNTGELFF.

This clone was detected only a few times. The CDR3: CASSYPDKSGYGYTF. CDR3 coding DNA: TGTGCCAGCAGTTACCCGGACAAGTCGGGCTATGGCTACACCTTC. The rearrangement joins TRBV6-6 to TRBJ1-2, with D possibly being TRBD1 (5 bases). The CDR3 runs to 15 residues. V was trimmed by 2 bases and J by 4 bases, leaving 14 bases between them. CDR1 and CDR2 from the germline V gene are MNHNY and SVGAGI (reference sequence).

This chain links TRBV7-8 with TRBJ2-5; 8 bases agree with TRBD2. The CDR3 is made up of 14 amino acids. V dropped 5 bases and J dropped 5; count of bases not matched to a gene: 7. The germline V gene encodes CDR1 SGHVS and CDR2 FQNEAQ. The CDR3 nucleotides read TGTGCCAGCAGCGCCCGGGGGGGAGGGGAGACCCAGTACTTC. Amino acid sequence: CASSARGGGETQYF.

The rearrangement uses TRBV7-2 and TRBJ1-6; D perhaps matches TRBD1 (6 bases). The germline CDR1 and CDR2 sequences are SGHTA and FQGNSA. The CDR3 runs to 18 residues. Trimming cost V 0 bases and J 0 bases, with 12 bases left between them. For the CDR3, the DNA is TGTGCCAGCAGCTTAGCCTGGACAGAAAGCTCCTATAATTCACCCCTCCACTTT. This encodes CASSLAWTESSYNSPLHF.